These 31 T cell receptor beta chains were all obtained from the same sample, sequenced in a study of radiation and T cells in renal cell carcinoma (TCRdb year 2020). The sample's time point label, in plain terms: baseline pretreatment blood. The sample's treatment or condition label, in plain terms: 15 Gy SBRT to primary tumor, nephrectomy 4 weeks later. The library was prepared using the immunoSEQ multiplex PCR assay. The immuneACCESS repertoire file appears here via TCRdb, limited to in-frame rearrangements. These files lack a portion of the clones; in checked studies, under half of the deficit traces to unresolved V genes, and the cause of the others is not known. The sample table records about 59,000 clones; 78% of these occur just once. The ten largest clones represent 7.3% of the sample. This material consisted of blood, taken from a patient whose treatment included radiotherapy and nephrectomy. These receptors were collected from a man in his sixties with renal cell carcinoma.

The CDR3 sequence is CASSLKGTGELFF. The CDR3, as DNA: TGTGCCAGCAGCTTAAAGGGCACCGGGGAGCTGTTTTTT. The gene calls are TRBV11-2 and TRBJ2-2; no clear D. The ends were cut back, 2 bases at V and 4 bases at J, with 5 bases in the middle. Germline lookup yields CDR1 SGHAT and CDR2 FQNNGV. The CDR3 loop spans 13 amino acids. Based on the CDR3 plus reference TRBV11-2 and TRBJ2-2, the full variable domain is EAGVAQSPRYKIIEKRQSVAFWCNPISGHATLYWYQQILGQGPKLLIQFQNNGVVDDSQLPKDRFSAERLKGVDSTLKIQPAKLEDSAVYLCASSLKGTGELFFGEGSRLTVL.

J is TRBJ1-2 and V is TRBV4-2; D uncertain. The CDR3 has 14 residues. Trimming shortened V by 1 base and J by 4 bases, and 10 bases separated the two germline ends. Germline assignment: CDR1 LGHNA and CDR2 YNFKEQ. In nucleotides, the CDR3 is TGTGCCAGCAGCCAAGTTAACGGTATCTATGGCTACACCTTC. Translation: CASSQVNGIYGYTF.

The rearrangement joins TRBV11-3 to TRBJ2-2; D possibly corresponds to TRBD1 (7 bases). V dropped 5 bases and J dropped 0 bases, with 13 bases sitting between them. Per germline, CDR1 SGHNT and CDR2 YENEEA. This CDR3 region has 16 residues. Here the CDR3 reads CASSPAGQPNTGELFF. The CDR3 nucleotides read TGTGCCAGCAGCCCGGCGGGACAGCCGAACACCGGGGAGCTGTTTTTT.

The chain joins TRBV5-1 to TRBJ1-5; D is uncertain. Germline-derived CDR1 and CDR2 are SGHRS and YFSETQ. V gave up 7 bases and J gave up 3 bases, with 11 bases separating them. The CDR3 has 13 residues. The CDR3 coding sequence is TGCGCCAGCCGACCGGGTCCCAATCAGCCCCAGCATTTT. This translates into CASRPGPNQPQHF.

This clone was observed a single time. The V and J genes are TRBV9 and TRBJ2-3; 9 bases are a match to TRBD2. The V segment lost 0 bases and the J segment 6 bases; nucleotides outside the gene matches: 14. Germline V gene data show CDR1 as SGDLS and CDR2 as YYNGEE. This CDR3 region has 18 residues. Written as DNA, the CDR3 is TGTGCCAGCAGCGTAGATCCCCCGGGACTAGCAAGAGGGGATACGCAGTATTTT. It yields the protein CASSVDPPGLARGDTQYF. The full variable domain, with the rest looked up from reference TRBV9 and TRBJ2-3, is DSGVTQTPKHLITATGQRVTLRCSPRSGDLSVYWYQQSLDQGLQFLIQYYNGEERAKGNILERFSAQQFPDLHSELNLSSLELGDSALYFCASSVDPPGLARGDTQYFGPGTRLTVL.

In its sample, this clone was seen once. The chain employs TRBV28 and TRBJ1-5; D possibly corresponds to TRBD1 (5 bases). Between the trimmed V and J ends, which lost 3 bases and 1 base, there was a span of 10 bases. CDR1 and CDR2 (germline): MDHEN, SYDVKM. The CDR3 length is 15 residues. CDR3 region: CASSLRPGSNQPQHF. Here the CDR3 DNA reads TGTGCCAGCAGTTTGAGACCAGGGAGCAATCAGCCCCAGCATTTT.

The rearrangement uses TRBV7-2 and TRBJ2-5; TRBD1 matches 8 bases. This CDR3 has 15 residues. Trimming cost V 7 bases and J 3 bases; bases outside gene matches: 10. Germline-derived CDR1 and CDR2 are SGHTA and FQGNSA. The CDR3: CASTWGPDREETQYF. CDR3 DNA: TGTGCCAGCACTTGGGGGCCGGACAGGGAAGAGACCCAGTACTTC.

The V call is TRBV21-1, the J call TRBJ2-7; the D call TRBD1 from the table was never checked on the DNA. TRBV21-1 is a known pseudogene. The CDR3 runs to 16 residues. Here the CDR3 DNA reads TGTGCCAGCAGCGTACCAATCCGGACAACCAACTACGAGCAGTACGTC. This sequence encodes CASSVPIRTTNYEQYV.

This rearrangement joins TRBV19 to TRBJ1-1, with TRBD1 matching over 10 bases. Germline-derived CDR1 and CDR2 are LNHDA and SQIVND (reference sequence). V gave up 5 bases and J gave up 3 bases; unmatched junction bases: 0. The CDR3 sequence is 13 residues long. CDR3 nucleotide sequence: TGTGCCAGTAGTGGGACAGGGGACACTGAAGCTTTCTTT. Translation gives CASSGTGDTEAFF.

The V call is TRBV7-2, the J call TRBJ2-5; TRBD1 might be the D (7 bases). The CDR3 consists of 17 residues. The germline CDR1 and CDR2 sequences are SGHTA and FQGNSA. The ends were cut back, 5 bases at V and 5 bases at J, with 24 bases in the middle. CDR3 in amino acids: CASSRHPPRGVFETQYF. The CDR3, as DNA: TGTGCCAGCAGCAGACATCCCCCCAGGGGGGTATTTGAGACCCAGTACTTC.

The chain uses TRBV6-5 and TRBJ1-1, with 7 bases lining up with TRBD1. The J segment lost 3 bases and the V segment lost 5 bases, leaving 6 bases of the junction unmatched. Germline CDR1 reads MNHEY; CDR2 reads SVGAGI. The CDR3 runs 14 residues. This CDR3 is CASSTSGGYTEAFF. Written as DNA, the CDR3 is TGTGCCAGCAGTACCTCAGGGGGATACACTGAAGCTTTCTTT.

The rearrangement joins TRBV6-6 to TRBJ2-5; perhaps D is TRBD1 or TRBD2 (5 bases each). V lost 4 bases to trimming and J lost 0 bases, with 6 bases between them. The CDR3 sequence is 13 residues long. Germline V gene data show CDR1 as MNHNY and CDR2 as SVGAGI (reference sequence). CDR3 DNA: TGTGCCAGCAGTTGGGGGTACCAAGAGACCCAGTACTTC. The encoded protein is CASSWGYQETQYF.

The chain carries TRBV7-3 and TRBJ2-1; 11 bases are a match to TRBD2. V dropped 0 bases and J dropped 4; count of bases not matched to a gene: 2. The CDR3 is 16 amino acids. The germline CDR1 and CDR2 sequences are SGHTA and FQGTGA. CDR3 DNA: TGTGCCAGCAGCTTAACCCTAGCGGGAGGATACAATGAGCAGTTCTTC. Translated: CASSLTLAGGYNEQFF.

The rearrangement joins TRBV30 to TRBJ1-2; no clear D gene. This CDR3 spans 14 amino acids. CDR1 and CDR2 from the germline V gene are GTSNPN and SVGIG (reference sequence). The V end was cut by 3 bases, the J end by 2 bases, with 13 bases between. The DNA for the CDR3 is TGTGCCTGGAGCCTAGAACGAGAGAACTATGGCTACACCTTC. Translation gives CAWSLERENYGYTF.

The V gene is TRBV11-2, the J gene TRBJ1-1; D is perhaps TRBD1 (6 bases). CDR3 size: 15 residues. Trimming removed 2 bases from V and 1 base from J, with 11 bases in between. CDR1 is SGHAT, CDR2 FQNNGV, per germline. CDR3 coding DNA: TGTGCCAGCAGCTTATCCAGGGGTGGGAACACTGAAGCTTTCTTT. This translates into CASSLSRGGNTEAFF.

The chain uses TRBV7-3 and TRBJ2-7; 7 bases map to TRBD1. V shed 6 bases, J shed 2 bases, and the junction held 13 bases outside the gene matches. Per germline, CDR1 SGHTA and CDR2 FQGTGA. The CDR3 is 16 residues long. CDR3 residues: CASSQPGQPPPYEQYV. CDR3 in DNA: TGTGCCAGCAGTCAACCGGGACAGCCTCCCCCCTACGAGCAGTACGTC.

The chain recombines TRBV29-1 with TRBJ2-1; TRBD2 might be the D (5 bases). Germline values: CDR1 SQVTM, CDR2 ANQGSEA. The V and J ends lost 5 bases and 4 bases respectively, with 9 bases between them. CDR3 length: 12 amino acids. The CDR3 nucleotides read TGCAGCGTTCTCCGGGGATACAATGAGCAGTTCTTC. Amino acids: CSVLRGYNEQFF.

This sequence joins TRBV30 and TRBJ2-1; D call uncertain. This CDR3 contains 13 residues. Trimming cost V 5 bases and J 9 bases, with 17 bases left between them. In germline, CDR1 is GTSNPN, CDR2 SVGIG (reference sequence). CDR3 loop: CAWRILAFGEQFF. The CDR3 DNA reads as TGTGCCTGGCGGATATTAGCTTTTGGTGAGCAGTTCTTC.

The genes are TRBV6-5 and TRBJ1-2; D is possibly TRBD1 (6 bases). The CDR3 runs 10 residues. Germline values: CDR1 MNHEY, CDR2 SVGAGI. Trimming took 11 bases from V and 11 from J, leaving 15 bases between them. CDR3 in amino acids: CAVGQLQYTF. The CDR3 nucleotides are TGTGCCGTAGGACAGCTTCAGTACACCTTC.

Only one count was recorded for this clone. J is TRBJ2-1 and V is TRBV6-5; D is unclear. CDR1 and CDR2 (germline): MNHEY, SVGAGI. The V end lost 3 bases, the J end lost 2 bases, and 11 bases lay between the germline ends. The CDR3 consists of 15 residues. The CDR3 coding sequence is TGTGCCAGCAGTTATACTCCTGATCCCTACAATGAGCAGTTCTTC. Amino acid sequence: CASSYTPDPYNEQFF.

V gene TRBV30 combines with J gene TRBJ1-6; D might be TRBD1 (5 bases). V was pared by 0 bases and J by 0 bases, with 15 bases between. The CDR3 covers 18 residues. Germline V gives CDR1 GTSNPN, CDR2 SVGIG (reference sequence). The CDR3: CAWSVRQGKSSYNSPLHF. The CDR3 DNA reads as TGTGCCTGGAGTGTACGTCAGGGCAAGAGCTCCTATAATTCACCCCTCCACTTT.

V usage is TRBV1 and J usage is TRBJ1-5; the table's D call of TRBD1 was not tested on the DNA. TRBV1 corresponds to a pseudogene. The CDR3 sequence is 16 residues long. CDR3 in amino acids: CTSSQDIGRFNQPQHF. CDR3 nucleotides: TGCACCAGCAGCCAAGATATCGGCAGGTTTAATCAGCCCCAGCATTTT.

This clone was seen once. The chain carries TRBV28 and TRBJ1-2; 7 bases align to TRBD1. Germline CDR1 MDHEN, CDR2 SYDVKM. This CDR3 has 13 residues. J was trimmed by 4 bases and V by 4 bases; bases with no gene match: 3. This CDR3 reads CASSSPGGYGYTF. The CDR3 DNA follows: TGTGCCAGCAGTTCCCCAGGGGGCTATGGCTACACCTTC.

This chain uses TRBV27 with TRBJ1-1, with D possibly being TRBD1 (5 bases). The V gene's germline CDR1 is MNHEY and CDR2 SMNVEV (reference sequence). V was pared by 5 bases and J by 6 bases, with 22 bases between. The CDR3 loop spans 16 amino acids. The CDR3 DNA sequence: TGTGCCAGCAGTCCCCCCGGAGGGGTTTCGAAGGCTGAAGCTTTCTTT. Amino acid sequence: CASSPPGGVSKAEAFF.

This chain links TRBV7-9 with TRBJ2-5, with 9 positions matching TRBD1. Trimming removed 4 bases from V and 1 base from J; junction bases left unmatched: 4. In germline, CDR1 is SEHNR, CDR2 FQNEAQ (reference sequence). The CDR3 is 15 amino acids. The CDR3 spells CASSWGQGPQETQYF. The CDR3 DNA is TGTGCCAGCAGCTGGGGACAGGGACCCCAAGAGACCCAGTACTTC. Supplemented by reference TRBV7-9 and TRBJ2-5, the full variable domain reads DTGVSQNPRHKITKRGQNVTFRCDPISEHNRLYWYRQTLGQGPEFLTYFQNEAQLEKSRLLSDRFSAERPKGSFSTLEIQRTEQGDSAMYLCASSWGQGPQETQYFGPGTRLLVL.

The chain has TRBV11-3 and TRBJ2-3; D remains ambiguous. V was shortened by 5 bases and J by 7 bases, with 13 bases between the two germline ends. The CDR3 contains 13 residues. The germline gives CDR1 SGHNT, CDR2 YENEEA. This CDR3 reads CASSLLRLYTQYF. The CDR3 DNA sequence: TGTGCCAGCAGCCTACTTAGGCTCTATACGCAGTATTTT. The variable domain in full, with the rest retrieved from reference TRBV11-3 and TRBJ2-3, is EAGVVQSPRYKIIEKKQPVAFWCNPISGHNTLYWYLQNLGQGPELLIRYENEEAVDDSQLPKDRFSAERLKGVDSTLKIQPAELGDSAVYLCASSLLRLYTQYFGPGTRLTVL.

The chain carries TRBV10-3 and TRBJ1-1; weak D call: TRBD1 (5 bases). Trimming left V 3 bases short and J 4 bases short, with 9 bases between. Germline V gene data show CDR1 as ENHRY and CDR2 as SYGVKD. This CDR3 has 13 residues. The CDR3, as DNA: TGTGCCATCAGTGAAGGCAGGGTCACTGAAGCTTTCTTT. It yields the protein CAISEGRVTEAFF.

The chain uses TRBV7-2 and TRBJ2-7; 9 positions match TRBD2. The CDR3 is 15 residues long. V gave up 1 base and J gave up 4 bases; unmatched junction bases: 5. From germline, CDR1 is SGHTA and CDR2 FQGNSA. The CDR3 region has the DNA TGTGCCAGCAGCTTAGGCGGGGGGGCTTTTTACGAGCAGTACTTC. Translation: CASSLGGGAFYEQYF.

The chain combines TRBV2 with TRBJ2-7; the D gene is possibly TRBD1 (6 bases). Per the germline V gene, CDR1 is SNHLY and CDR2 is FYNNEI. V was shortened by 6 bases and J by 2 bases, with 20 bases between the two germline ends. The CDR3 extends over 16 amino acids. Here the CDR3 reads CASRNTGPSHTYEQYV. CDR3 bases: TGTGCCAGCAGAAACACAGGGCCCTCCCATACCTACGAGCAGTACGTC.

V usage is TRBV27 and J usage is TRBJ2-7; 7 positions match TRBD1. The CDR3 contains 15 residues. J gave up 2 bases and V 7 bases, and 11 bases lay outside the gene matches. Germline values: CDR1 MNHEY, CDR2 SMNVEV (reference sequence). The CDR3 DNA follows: TGTGCCAGCACCTCCCCAGGGGGTAACACCTACGAGCAGTACTTC. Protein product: CASTSPGGNTYEQYF.

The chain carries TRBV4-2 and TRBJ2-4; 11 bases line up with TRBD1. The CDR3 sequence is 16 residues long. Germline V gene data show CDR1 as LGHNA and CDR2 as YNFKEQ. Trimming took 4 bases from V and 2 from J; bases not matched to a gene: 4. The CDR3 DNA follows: TGTGCCAGCAGCCCTGGACAGGGGGCAACCAAAAACATTCAGTACTTC. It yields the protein CASSPGQGATKNIQYF.